This TCR beta chain was documented in a study of blood T cell repertoires in COVID-19. CDR1 is SGDLS, CDR2 YYNGEE, per germline. The CDR3 extends over 18 amino acids. The V segment lost 4 bases and the J segment 2 bases; nucleotides outside the gene matches: 12. As handled by the study authors: Amplification from reference gene primers served as the basis for estimated nucleated cell counts. Assay used: immunoSEQ multiplex PCR; TCRdb lists only in-frame clones, some missing. That table is the source of V, J and clone size, and D and trimming were worked out from the DNA. The table records about 180,000 clones, 70% to 90% of them present only once.

Specimen: peripheral blood. This receptor was identified in a man in his sixties with acute or convalescent COVID-19. The rearrangement joins TRBV9 to TRBJ2-3, with 11 bases identical to TRBD2. The CDR3 sequence is CASSPRGGTSGPTDTQYF. As DNA, the CDR3 is TGTGCCAGCAGCCCCCGGGGAGGGACTAGCGGCCCCACAGATACGCAGTATTTT.